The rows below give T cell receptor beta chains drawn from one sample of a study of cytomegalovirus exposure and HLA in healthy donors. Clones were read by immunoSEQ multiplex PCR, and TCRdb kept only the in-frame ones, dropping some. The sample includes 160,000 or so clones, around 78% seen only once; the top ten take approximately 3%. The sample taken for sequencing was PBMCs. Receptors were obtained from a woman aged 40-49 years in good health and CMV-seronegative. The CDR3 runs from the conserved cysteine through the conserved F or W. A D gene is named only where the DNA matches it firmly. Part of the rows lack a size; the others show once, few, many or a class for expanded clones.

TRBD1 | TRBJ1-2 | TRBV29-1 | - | CSGKPRQGNYGYTF | TGCAGCGGGAAGCCTCGACAGGGGAACTATGGCTACACCTTC
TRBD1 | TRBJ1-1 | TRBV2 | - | CASSRDSNPGGTEAFF | TGTGCCAGCAGCAGGGACAGCAACCCAGGTGGGACTGAAGCTTTCTTT
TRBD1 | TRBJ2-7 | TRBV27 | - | CASRRDRVSYEQYF | TGTGCCAGCCGCCGGGACAGGGTGAGCTACGAGCAGTACTTC
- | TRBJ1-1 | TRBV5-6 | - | CASSTTTHRNTEAFF | TGTGCCAGCAGCACCACGACCCACAGGAACACTGAAGCTTTCTTT
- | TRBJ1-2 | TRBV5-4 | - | CASSLNTLHGYTF | TGTGCCAGCAGCTTGAACACCCTCCATGGCTACACCTTC
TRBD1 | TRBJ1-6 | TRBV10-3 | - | CAISQGAADSPLHF | TGTGCCATCAGCCAGGGGGCGGCGGATTCACCCCTCCACTTT
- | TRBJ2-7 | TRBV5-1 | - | CASSLAMGHSIPTYEQYF | TGCGCCAGCAGCTTGGCCATGGGACACTCAATCCCTACCTACGAGCAGTACTTC
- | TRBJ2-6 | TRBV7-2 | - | CASSLASRANVLTF | TGTGCCAGCAGCTTAGCGTCTAGGGCCAACGTCCTGACTTTC
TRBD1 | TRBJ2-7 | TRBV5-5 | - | CASSLPGQGYEQYF | TGTGCCAGCAGCTTACCTGGACAGGGCTACGAGCAGTACTTC
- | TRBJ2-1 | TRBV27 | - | CASSFPAAGYNEQFF | TGTGCCAGCAGTTTCCCTGCGGCAGGGTACAATGAGCAGTTCTTC
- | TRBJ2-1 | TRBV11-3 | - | CASSPGTYNEQFF | TGTGCCAGCAGCCCGGGGACATATAATGAGCAGTTCTTC
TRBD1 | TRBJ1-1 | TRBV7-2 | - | CASRWTGRLNTEAFF | TGTGCCAGCAGATGGACAGGGAGGTTGAACACTGAAGCTTTCTTT
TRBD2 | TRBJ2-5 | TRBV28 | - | CASSLGAGGQGAETQYF | TGTGCCAGCAGTTTAGGAGCGGGGGGGCAGGGTGCCGAGACCCAGTACTTC
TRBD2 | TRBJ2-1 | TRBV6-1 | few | CASRSQWGGNEQFF | TGTGCCAGCAGGAGCCAGTGGGGGGGGAATGAGCAGTTCTTC
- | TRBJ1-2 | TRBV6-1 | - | CASNGGLNYGYTF | TGTGCCAGCAACGGGGGGCTGAACTATGGCTACACCTTC
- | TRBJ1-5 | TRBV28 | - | CASSLGTHNQPQHF | TGTGCCAGCAGTTTAGGGACACATAATCAGCCCCAGCATTTT
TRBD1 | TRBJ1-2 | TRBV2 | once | CASSAGLTGTGGRYGYTF | TGTGCCAGCAGTGCAGGTCTTACCGGGACAGGGGGTCGCTATGGCTACACCTTC
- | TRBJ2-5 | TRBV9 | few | CASNRGGTRFVETQYF | TGTGCCAGCAATCGAGGTGGTACGCGTTTCGTGGAGACCCAGTACTTC
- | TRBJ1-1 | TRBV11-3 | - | CASSLRGNTEAFF | TGTGCCAGCAGCTTAAGAGGAAACACTGAAGCTTTCTTT
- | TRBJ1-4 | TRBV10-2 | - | CAGLPGEIVATNEKLFF | TGCGCCGGACTTCCAGGGGAAATCGTTGCAACTAATGAAAAACTGTTTTTT
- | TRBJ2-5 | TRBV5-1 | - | CASSLGWSETQYF | TGCGCCAGCAGCTTAGGATGGTCGGAGACCCAGTACTTC
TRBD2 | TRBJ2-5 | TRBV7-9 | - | CASSTSGGTKETQYF | TGTGCCAGCAGTACTAGCGGGGGGACCAAAGAGACCCAGTACTTC
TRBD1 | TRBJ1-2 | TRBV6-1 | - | CASSRDSTTYYGYTF | TGTGCCAGCAGTCGGGACAGCACAACCTACTATGGCTACACCTTC
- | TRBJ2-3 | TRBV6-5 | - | CASRGLRGTDTQYF | TGTGCCAGCAGGGGTTTACGGGGCACAGATACGCAGTATTTT
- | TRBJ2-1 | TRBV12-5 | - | CASGLVPGNEQFF | TGTGCTAGTGGTTTGGTACCAGGCAATGAGCAGTTCTTC
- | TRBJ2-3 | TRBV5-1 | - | CASSLGAYSTDTQYF | TGCGCCAGCAGCTTGGGGGCGTATAGCACAGATACGCAGTATTTT
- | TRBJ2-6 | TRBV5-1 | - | CASSSVTGANVLTF | TGCGCCAGCAGCTCAGTGACTGGGGCCAACGTCCTGACTTTC
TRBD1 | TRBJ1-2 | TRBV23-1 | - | CASSQGTGVFGYTF | TGCGCCAGCAGTCAGGGGACAGGGGTTTTTGGCTACACCTTC
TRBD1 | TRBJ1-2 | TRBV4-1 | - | CASSQGTGGDFRGYTF | TGCGCCAGCAGCCAGGGGACAGGGGGCGATTTCCGTGGCTACACCTTC
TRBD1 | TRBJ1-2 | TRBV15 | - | CATSRTYPGGADGYTF | TGTGCCACCAGCAGGACATACCCAGGGGGCGCGGATGGCTACACCTTC
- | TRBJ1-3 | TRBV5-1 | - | CASSSGQGNTIYF | TGCGCCAGCAGCTCTGGACAGGGAAACACCATATATTTT
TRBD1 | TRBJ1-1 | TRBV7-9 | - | CSSSNDRAEAFF | TGTTCCAGCAGCAATGACAGGGCCGAAGCTTTCTTT
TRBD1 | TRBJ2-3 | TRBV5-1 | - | CASSLQTGTDTQYF | TGCGCCAGCAGCCTTCAGACAGGGACAGATACGCAGTATTTT
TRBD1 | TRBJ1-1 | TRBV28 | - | CASPPHLDRVGRGTEAFF | TGTGCCAGCCCTCCCCACCTGGACAGGGTCGGTCGGGGCACTGAAGCTTTCTTT
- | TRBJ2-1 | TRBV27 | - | CASSLAGSSSYNEQFF | TGTGCCAGCAGTTTAGCGGGGTCGAGCTCCTACAATGAGCAGTTCTTC
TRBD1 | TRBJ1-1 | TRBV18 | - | CASSPVQGAGTEAFF | TGTGCCAGCTCACCAGTACAGGGGGCTGGCACTGAAGCTTTCTTT
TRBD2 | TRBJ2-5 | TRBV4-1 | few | CASSPGTSGGAGETQYF | TGCGCCAGCAGCCCCGGGACTAGCGGGGGGGCGGGTGAGACCCAGTACTTC